Shown below are 6 T cell receptor beta chains from a single sample sequenced in a study of T cell responses to AZD1222 COVID-19 vaccine. Here immunoSEQ multiplex PCR was the method, and the copy in TCRdb shows in-frame clones only, minus some. Counted here are roughly 120,000 clones, more than 75% occurring once; the ten biggest clones make up around 7.2%. The sequencing here drew on peripheral blood, taken on day 0 of AZD1222 vaccination. These receptors were collected from an adult in good health.

The J gene is TRBJ2-5, the V gene TRBV11-1; D is possibly TRBD2 (5 bases). Germline V CDR1 and CDR2: SGHAT, FQDESV (reference sequence). The CDR3 spans 16 residues. Trimming shortened V by 1 base and J by 2 bases, and 14 bases separated the two germline ends. DNA of the CDR3: TGTGCCAGCAGCTTAGAGCCGGGATTTGTGCAAGAGACCCAGTACTTC. Encoded protein: CASSLEPGFVQETQYF.

The chain employs TRBV3-1 (or the pseudogene TRBV3-2) and TRBJ2-7; 8 bases are a match to TRBD1. Looked up from germline, CDR1 is LGHDT and CDR2 is YNNKEL (reference sequence). J was trimmed by 3 bases and V by 3 bases; bases with no gene match: 4. This CDR3 region has 14 residues. CDR3 in amino acids: CASSHSGTGYEQYF. The DNA for the CDR3 is TGTGCCAGCAGCCATTCGGGGACAGGCTACGAGCAGTACTTC.

The gene calls are TRBV7-2 and TRBJ2-3, with D tentatively TRBD2 (6 bases). V lost 4 bases to trimming and J lost 7 bases, with 9 bases between them. The CDR3 has 12 residues. Germline V gene data show CDR1 as SGHTA and CDR2 as FQGNSA. The chain's CDR3 is CASSWRGNTQYF. The CDR3, as DNA: TGTGCCAGCAGCTGGAGGGGTAATACGCAGTATTTT.

This sequence joins TRBV6-5 and TRBJ1-1; no firm D call. Germline values: CDR1 MNHEY, CDR2 SVGAGI. Trimming pared 6 bases from V and 1 base from J, leaving 9 bases between. This CDR3 is built from 13 residues. CDR3 in DNA: TGTGCCAGCAGACCGGCGGGGAACACTGAAGCTTTCTTT. The encoded protein is CASRPAGNTEAFF.

J is TRBJ1-4 and V is TRBV5-6; D might be TRBD1 (5 bases). The CDR3 length is 15 residues. V dropped 2 bases and J dropped 7 bases, with 15 bases sitting between them. Looked up from germline, CDR1 is SGHDT and CDR2 is YYEEEE. The CDR3 coding sequence is TGTGCCAGCAGCTTTACTGAGGGGACCGGTGAAAAACTGTTTTTT. Amino acids: CASSFTEGTGEKLFF. Using reference TRBV5-6 and TRBJ1-4 for the parts outside the CDR3, the full variable domain is DAGVTQSPTHLIKTRGQQVTLRCSPKSGHDTVSWYQQALGQGPQFIFQYYEEEERQRGNFPDRFSGHQFPNYSSELNVNALLLGDSALYLCASSFTEGTGEKLFFGSGTQLSVL.

V gene TRBV6-5 combines with J gene TRBJ2-7; 9 nucleotides match TRBD2. The CDR3 is 14 amino acids. Trimming took 6 bases from V and 1 from J; bases not matched to a gene: 4. Germline values: CDR1 MNHEY, CDR2 SVGAGI. DNA of the CDR3: TGTGCCAGCAGCGCTAGCGGGGTTTCCTACGAGCAGTACTTC. Amino acid sequence: CASSASGVSYEQYF.